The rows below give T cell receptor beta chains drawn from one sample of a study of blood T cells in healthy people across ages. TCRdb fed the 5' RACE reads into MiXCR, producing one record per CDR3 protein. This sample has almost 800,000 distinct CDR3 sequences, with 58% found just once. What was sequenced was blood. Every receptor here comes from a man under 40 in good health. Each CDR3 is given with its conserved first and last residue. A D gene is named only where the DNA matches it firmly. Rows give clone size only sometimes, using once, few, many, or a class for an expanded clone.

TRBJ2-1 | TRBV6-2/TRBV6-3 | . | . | CASSYERWNEQFF | TGTGCCAGCAGTTACGAGCGGTGGAATGAGCAGTTCTTC
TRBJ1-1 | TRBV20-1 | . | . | CSASAPDTEAFF | TGCAGTGCTAGTGCCCCTGACACTGAAGCTTTCTTT
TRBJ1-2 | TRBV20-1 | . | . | CSASSRGGSYGYTF | TGCAGTGCTAGCTCTCGGGGGGGCAGCTATGGCTACACCTTC
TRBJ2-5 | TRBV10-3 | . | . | CAISGGLGGETQYF | TGTGCCATCAGTGGGGGTTTGGGAGGCGAGACCCAGTACTTC
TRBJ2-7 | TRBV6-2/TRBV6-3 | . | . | CASSYSNTGKTTRYEQYF | TGTGCCAGCAGTTACTCGAACACGGGCAAAACGACTAGATACGAGCAGTACTTC
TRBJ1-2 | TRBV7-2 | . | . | CASSLGHGSIQRDGYTF | TGTGCCAGCAGCTTAGGTCACGGGAGCATCCAAAGAGATGGCTACACCTTC
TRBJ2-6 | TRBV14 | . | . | CASSRGLSSGANVLTF | TGTGCCAGCAGCCGGGGACTGAGCTCTGGGGCCAACGTCCTGACTTTC
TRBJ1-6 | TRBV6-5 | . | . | CASSYGTTSPLHF | TGTGCCAGCAGTTACGGAACTACTTCACCCCTCCACTTT
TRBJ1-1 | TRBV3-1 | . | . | CASSRLGTGAFF | TGTGCCAGCAGCCGCCTGGGCACTGGAGCTTTCTTT
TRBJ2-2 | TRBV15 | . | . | CATSRDRLAVGELFF | TGTGCCACCAGCAGAGATCGGCTAGCAGTCGGGGAGCTGTTTTTT
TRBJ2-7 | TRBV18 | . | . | CASSPGGPGSYEQYF | TGTGCCAGCTCACCAGGGGGGCCAGGTTCCTACGAGCAGTACTTC
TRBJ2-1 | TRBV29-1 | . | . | CSAVRGVYNEQFF | TGCAGCGCTGTCAGAGGAGTGTACAATGAGCAGTTCTTC
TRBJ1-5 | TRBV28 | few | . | CASTHQGHSNQPQHF | TGTGCCAGCACCCACCAGGGGCATAGCAATCAGCCCCAGCATTTT
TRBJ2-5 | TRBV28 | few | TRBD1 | CASRRQGAGEETQYF | TGTGCCAGCAGACGACAGGGGGCGGGGGAAGAGACCCAGTACTTC
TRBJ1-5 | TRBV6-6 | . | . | CASSPRIGNSNQLQHF | TGTGCCAGCAGCCCGAGAATAGGCAATAGCAATCAGCTCCAGCATTTT
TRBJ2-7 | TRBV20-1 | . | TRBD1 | CSARDGTGGYEQYF | TGCAGTGCTAGAGATGGGACAGGCGGGTACGAGCAGTACTTC
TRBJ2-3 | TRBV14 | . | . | CASSRRGAQAPTQYF | TGTGCCAGCAGCCGTAGGGGCGCCCAAGCCCCTACGCAGTATTTT
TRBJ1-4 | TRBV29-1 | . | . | CSVANEKLFF | TGCAGCGTTGCGAATGAAAAACTGTTTTTT
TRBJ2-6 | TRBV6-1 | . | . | CASLFGALSGANVLTF | TGTGCCAGTCTCTTCGGGGCCCTCTCTGGGGCCAACGTCCTGACTTTC
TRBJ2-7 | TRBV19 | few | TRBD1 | CASSIGQAYEQYF | TGTGCCAGTAGTATCGGACAGGCCTACGAGCAGTACTTC
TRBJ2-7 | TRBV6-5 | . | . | CASSYSKRFSYEQYF | TGTGCCAGCAGTTACTCGAAAAGATTTTCCTACGAGCAGTACTTC
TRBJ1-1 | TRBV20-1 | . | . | CSATTRLEAFF | TGCAGTGCCACAACCCGATTGGAAGCTTTCTTT
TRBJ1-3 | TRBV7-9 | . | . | CATPTSGNTIYF | TGTGCCACGCCAACCTCTGGAAACACCATATATTTT
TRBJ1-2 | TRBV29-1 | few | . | CSAASGLGRNYGYTF | TGCAGCGCCGCCTCTGGTCTGGGACGGAACTATGGCTACACCTTC
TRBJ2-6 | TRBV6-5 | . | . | CASTVTNVLTF | TGTGCCAGCACGGTCACCAACGTCCTGACTTTC
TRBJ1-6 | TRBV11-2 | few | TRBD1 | CASSSNRGLTVRSPLHF | TGTGCCAGCAGCTCCAACAGGGGGCTTACCGTTAGGTCACCCCTCCACTTT
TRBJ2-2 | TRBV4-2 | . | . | CASSRNGGLNTGELFF | TGTGCCAGCAGCCGGAACGGGGGATTGAACACCGGGGAGCTGTTTTTT
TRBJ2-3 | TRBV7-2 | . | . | CASSFPHTDTQYF | TGTGCCAGCAGCTTCCCCCACACAGATACGCAGTATTTT
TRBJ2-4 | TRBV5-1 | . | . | CASSLGTDQNIQYF | TGCGCCAGCAGCTTGGGGACAGACCAAAACATTCAGTACTTC
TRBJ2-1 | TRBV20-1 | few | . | CSARLSSREEQFF | TGCAGTGCTAGATTGTCTTCCAGAGAGGAGCAGTTCTTC
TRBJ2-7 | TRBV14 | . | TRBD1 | CASSQIGTGIYEQYF | TGTGCCAGCAGCCAAATTGGGACAGGGATCTACGAGCAGTACTTC
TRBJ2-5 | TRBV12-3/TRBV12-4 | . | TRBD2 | CASSFTGGQETQYF | TGTGCCAGCAGTTTTACGGGGGGCCAAGAGACCCAGTACTTC
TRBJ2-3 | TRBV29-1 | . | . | CSVTGALGRDTQYF | TGCAGCGTAACCGGGGCCCTAGGTAGAGATACGCAGTATTTT
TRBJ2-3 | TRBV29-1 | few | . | CSVAPGAGDTQYF | TGCAGCGTTGCGCCGGGGGCAGGAGATACGCAGTATTTT
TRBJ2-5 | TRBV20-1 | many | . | CSARRAQETQYF | TGCAGTGCTAGACGGGCCCAAGAGACCCAGTACTTC
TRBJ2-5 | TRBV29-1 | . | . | CSVDGGYNEQYF | TGCAGCGTTGATGGAGGCTACAATGAGCAGTACTTC
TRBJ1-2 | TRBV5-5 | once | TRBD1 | CASSLQGGGGYTF | TGTGCCAGCAGCTTACAGGGGGGAGGTGGCTACACCTTC